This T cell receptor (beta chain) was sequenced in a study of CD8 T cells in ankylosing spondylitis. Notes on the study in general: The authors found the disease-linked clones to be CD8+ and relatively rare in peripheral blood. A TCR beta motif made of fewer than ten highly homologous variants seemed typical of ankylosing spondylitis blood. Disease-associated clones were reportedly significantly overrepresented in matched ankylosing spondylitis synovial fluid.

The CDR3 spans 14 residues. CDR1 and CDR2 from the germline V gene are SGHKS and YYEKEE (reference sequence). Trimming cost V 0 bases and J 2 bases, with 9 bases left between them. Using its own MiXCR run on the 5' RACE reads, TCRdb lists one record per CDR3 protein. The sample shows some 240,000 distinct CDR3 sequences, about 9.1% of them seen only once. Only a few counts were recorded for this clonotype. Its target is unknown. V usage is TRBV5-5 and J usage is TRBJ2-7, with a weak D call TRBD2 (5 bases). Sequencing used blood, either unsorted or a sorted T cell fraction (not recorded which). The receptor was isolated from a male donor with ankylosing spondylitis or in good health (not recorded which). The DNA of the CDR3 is TGTGCCAGCAGCTTGGCGGGGAACCCCTACGAGCAGTACTTC. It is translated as CASSLAGNPYEQYF.